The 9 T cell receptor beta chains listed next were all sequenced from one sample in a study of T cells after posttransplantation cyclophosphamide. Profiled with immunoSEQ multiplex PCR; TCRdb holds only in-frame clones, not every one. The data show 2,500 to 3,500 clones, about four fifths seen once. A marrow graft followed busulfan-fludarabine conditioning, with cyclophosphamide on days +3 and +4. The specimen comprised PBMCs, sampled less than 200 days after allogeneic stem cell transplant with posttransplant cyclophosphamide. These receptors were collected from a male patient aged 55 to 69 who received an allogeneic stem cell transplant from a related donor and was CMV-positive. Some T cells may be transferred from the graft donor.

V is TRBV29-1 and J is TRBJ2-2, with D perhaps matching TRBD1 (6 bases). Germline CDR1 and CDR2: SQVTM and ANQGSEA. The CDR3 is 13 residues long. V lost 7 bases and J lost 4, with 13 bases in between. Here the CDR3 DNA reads TGCAGCGCCTCGACAGGCTCCACCGGGGAGCTGTTTTTT. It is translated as CSASTGSTGELFF.

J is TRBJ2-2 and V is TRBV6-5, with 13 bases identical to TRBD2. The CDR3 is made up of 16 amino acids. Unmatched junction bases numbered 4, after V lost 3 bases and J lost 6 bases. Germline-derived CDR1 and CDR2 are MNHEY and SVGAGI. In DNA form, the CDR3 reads TGTGCCAGCAGTTATGTAACTAGCGGGGGGGCCGGGGAGCTGTTTTTT. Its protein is CASSYVTSGGAGELFF.

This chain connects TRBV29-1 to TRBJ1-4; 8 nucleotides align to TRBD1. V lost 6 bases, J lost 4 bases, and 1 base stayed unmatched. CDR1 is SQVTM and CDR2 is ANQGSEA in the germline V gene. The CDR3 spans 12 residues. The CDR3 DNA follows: TGCAGCGTGGGACAGGTTAATGAAAAACTGTTTTTT. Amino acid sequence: CSVGQVNEKLFF.

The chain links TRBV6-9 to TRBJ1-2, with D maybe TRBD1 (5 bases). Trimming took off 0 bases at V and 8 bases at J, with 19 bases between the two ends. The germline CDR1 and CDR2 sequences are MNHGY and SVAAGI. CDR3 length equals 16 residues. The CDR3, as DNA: TGTGCCAGCAGTTATTCCAACCGGGGGGTGAGGAGGGGCTACACCTTC. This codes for CASSYSNRGVRRGYTF.

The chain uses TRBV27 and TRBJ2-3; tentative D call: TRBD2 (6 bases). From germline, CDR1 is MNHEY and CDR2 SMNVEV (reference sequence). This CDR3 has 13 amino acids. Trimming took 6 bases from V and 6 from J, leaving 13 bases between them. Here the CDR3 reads CASRRGSGDTQYF. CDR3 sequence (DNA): TGTGCCAGCAGGCGGGGAAGCGGGGATACGCAGTATTTT.

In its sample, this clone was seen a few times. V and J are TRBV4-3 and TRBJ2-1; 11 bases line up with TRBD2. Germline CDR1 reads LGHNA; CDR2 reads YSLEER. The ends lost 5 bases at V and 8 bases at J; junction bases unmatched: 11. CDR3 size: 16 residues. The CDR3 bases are TGCGCCAGCAGCATTCGGACTAGCGGGTTAGGGGATGAGCAGTTCTTC. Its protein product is CASSIRTSGLGDEQFF.

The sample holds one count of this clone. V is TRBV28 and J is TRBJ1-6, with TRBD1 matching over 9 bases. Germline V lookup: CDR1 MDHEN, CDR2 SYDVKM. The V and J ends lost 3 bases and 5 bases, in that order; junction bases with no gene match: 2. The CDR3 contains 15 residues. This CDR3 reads CASSFRDRDNSPLHF. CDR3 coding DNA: TGTGCCAGCAGTTTCAGGGACAGGGATAATTCACCCCTCCACTTT.

CDR3 in DNA: TGTGCCAGCTCTCATGCCGGGGAAGGCTATGGCTACACCTTC. This translates into CASSHAGEGYGYTF. The rearrangement uses TRBV18 and TRBJ1-2, with D hard to call. The V end lost 6 bases, the J end lost 4 bases, and 15 bases lay between the germline ends. The CDR3 is 14 amino acids. From germline, CDR1 is KGHSH and CDR2 LQKENI.

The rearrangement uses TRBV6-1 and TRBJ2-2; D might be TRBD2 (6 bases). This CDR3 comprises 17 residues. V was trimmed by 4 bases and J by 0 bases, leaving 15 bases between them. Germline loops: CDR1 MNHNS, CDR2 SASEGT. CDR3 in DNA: TGTGCCAGCAGTGGGAAGGGACTTAATACGAACACCGGGGAGCTGTTTTTT. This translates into CASSGKGLNTNTGELFF.